Listed below are T cell receptor beta chains from one sample, sequenced in a study of shared clonotypes between healthy human individuals. Sequencing was performed with immunoSEQ multiplex PCR; in TCRdb, only in-frame clones are kept and a portion is missing. The table includes 450,000 to 500,000 clones, roughly 78% detected once. Sequencing was done on a sample of PBMCs. These receptors were obtained from a middle-aged woman in good health. Some clones in this sample may be carry-over from other donors' samples. Both conserved end residues are part of each CDR3. The D gene is left open where the match is weak. Size tells how often a clone was seen (once, few, many) or the class of an expanded clone, and some rows leave it out.

j_call	cdr3_length	d_call	clone_size	v_call	cdr3_nt	cdr3_aa
TRBJ1-1	15	NA	many	TRBV2	TGTGCCAGCAGCCCACAGGGTCTAGGGAACACTGAAGCTTTCTTT	CASSPQGLGNTEAFF
TRBJ2-7	11	NA	NA	TRBV29-1	TGCAGCGTCGTAGGTTCCTACGAGCAGTACTTC	CSVVGSYEQYF
TRBJ2-7	17	NA	NA	TRBV27	TGTGCCAGCAGCCGCAGCTTGACAAGCGCCAGCTCCTACGAGCAGTACTTC	CASSRSLTSASSYEQYF
TRBJ1-5	16	NA	once	TRBV19	TGTGCCAGTATCCTTGGAACAACAGGGACCAATCAGCCCCAGCATTTT	CASILGTTGTNQPQHF
TRBJ1-6	15	TRBD1	few	TRBV30	TGTGCCTGGGAGGACAGGGGAGGAGCGGATTCACCCCTCCACTTT	CAWEDRGGADSPLHF
TRBJ2-4	15	NA	NA	TRBV7-2	TGTGCCAGCAGCTTAGGAGGTCAAGGCAAAAACATTCAGTACTTC	CASSLGGQGKNIQYF
TRBJ2-7	15	TRBD1	many	TRBV11-2	TGTGCCAGCAGCTTAGTAGGGGGCAGGTTGTACGAGCAGTACTTC	CASSLVGGRLYEQYF
TRBJ2-7	16	TRBD2	few	TRBV27	TGTGCCAGCAGTCCCCTCGGGCGGGAGGTCGCCTACGAGCAGTACTTC	CASSPLGREVAYEQYF
TRBJ2-7	14	TRBD2	NA	TRBV10-3	TGTGCCATCAGTGAGTCTAGCGGGGGCTACGAACAGTACTTC	CAISESSGGYEQYF
TRBJ1-2	13	NA	NA	TRBV5-6	TGTGCCAGCAGCTTGGGACGGACCTATGGCTACACCTTC	CASSLGRTYGYTF
TRBJ2-7	12	NA	once	TRBV6-6	TGTGCCAGCAGCCCCGGGGGGCACGAGCAGTACTTC	CASSPGGHEQYF
TRBJ2-7	11	NA	NA	TRBV29-1	TGCAGCGTCCGTGACCATTACGAGCAGTACTTC	CSVRDHYEQYF
TRBJ2-7	14	TRBD2	NA	TRBV5-4	TGTGCCAGCAGCTCGACTAGCGGGAGGAACGAGCAGTACTTC	CASSSTSGRNEQYF
TRBJ2-5	15	TRBD2	NA	TRBV28	TGTGCCAGCAGTCCCACGCGGGGGGGGATAGAGACCCAGTACTTC	CASSPTRGGIETQYF
TRBJ1-4	14	TRBD1	NA	TRBV5-1	TGCGCCAGCAGCTTTGGGACAGCACCCGAAAAACTGTTTTTT	CASSFGTAPEKLFF
TRBJ1-1	12	NA	NA	TRBV7-9	TGTGCCAGCTCCCTACGCCCGGTTGAAGCTTTCTTT	CASSLRPVEAFF
TRBJ2-7	17	TRBD1	NA	TRBV15	TGTGCCACCAGCAGCCCTCTGGGGGCAGGGGGATCCTACGAGCAGTACTTC	CATSSPLGAGGSYEQYF
TRBJ1-4	14	NA	NA	TRBV27	TGTGCCAGCAGTTTATATCGCCCCGATGAAAAACTGTTTTTT	CASSLYRPDEKLFF
TRBJ1-5	15	TRBD1	NA	TRBV6-1	TGTGCCAGTAGGGCCGGGACAGGGGAGTCTCAGCCCCAGCATTTT	CASRAGTGESQPQHF
TRBJ2-2	16	NA	NA	TRBV18	TGTGCCAGCTCACCACCGGCGGGGGCCCTTGGAGGGGAGCTGTTTTTT	CASSPPAGALGGELFF